The 11 T cell receptor beta chains below come from one sample, sequenced in a study of blood T cell repertoires in COVID-19. Some clones are missing from TCRdb's copy, which holds only in-frame ones; the method was immunoSEQ multiplex PCR. The sample yields under 250,000 clones, around 85% seen once. The sequencing sample was made of peripheral blood. The source is a man aged 50-59 years with COVID-19, enrolled during active disease.

The chain employs TRBV28 and TRBJ2-1, with D possibly matching TRBD2 (5 bases). The V gene's germline CDR1 is MDHEN and CDR2 SYDVKM. V was shortened by 4 bases and J by 8 bases, with 15 bases between the two germline ends. CDR3 length: 14 amino acids. As DNA, the CDR3 is TGTGCCAGCAGTTCCCCTATCCTCGGGGATGAGCAGTTCTTC. The encoded protein is CASSSPILGDEQFF. Variable domain in full (rest from reference TRBV28 and TRBJ2-1): DVKVTQSSRYLVKRTGEKVFLECVQDMDHENMFWYRQDPGLGLRLIYFSYDVKMKEKGDIPEGYSVSREKKERFSLILESASTNQTSMYLCASSSPILGDEQFFGPGTRLTVL.

This chain connects TRBV18 to TRBJ2-5; 7 bases fit TRBD1. The CDR3 runs to 15 residues. Trimming at V came to 5 bases and at J to 2 bases, leaving 8 bases not matched to a gene. The germline V gene has CDR1 KGHSH and CDR2 LQKENI. Written as DNA, the CDR3 is TGTGCCAGCTCAGTACAGGGGAATCGACAAGAGACCCAGTACTTC. As protein: CASSVQGNRQETQYF.

This chain connects TRBV5-1 to TRBJ1-2; D possibly corresponds to TRBD1 (5 bases). The germline CDR1 and CDR2 sequences are SGHRS and YFSETQ. Trimming shortened V by 0 bases and J by 5 bases, and 8 bases separated the two germline ends. The length of the CDR3 is 13 residues. The CDR3 is CASSLAGTYGYTF. The CDR3 nucleotides are TGCGCCAGCAGCTTGGCAGGGACTTATGGCTACACCTTC.

The gene calls are TRBV7-6 and TRBJ2-1; possible D gene TRBD2, 7 bases. Germline CDR1 is SGHVS and CDR2 is FNYEAQ. Trimming took off 2 bases at V and 3 bases at J, with 11 bases between the two ends. The CDR3 is made up of 15 amino acids. The chain's CDR3 is CASSLRGGDYNEQFF. The CDR3, as DNA: TGTGCCAGCAGCTTAAGGGGGGGAGACTACAATGAGCAGTTCTTC. The full variable domain, rest sourced from reference TRBV7-6 and TRBJ2-1, is GAGVSQSPRYKVTKRGQDVALRCDPISGHVSLYWYRQALGQGPEFLTYFNYEAQQDKSGLPNDRFSAERPEGSISTLTIQRTEQRDSAMYRCASSLRGGDYNEQFFGPGTRLTVL.

This chain uses TRBV21-1 with TRBJ1-6; TRBD1 was called by the table and not checked on the DNA. TRBV21-1 is a documented pseudogene. The length of the CDR3 is 17 residues. The CDR3 DNA is TGTGCCAGCAGCAAAGGTAGGGGCCCTACAGGGGTCGCACCCCTCCACTTT. Translation gives CASSKGRGPTGVAPLHF.

The chain couples TRBV11-2 to TRBJ2-3; 7 bases map to TRBD2. The CDR3 runs 17 residues. Germline CDR1 and CDR2: SGHAT and FQNNGV. J gave up 1 base and V 5 bases, and 12 bases lay outside the gene matches. In nucleotides, the CDR3 is TGTGCCAGCAGCCGTGGGGGGGGTCTCCTTGGCACAGATACGCAGTATTTT. Translating gives CASSRGGGLLGTDTQYF.

This chain links TRBV5-6 with TRBJ2-3; D not certain. CDR1 is SGHDT and CDR2 is YYEEEE in the germline V gene. The CDR3 contains 13 residues. Trimming removed 4 bases at V and 0 bases at J, with 6 bases between. CDR3 nucleotides: TGTGCCAGCAGCCAAGCTAGCACAGATACGCAGTATTTT. Protein: CASSQASTDTQYF.

The chain recombines TRBV10-3 with TRBJ2-2; 8 positions agree with TRBD2. J lost 1 base, V lost 4 bases, and 11 bases had no gene match. Germline assignment: CDR1 ENHRY and CDR2 SYGVKD. This CDR3 is 18 amino acids long. CDR3 sequence: CAISVSSGRVLNTGELFF. CDR3 DNA sequence: TGTGCCATCAGTGTTTCTAGCGGGCGAGTATTGAACACCGGGGAGCTGTTTTTT.

The chain combines TRBV5-4 with TRBJ2-5, with a weak D call TRBD2 (5 bases). Trimming stripped 2 bases from V and 1 base from J, with 6 bases between. The CDR3 length is 13 residues. The germline CDR1 and CDR2 sequences are SGHNT and YYREEE (reference sequence). The CDR3 coding sequence is TGTGCCAGCAGCTTCGGGGTCCAAGAGACCCAGTACTTC. Its protein product is CASSFGVQETQYF.

The chain employs TRBV10-2 and TRBJ2-1, with TRBD1 matching over 9 bases. This CDR3 spans 13 amino acids. Germline-derived CDR1 and CDR2 are WSHSY and SAAADI. J gave up 5 bases and V 5 bases, and 1 base lay outside the gene matches. The CDR3: CASSRQGDNEQFF. For the CDR3, the DNA is TGCGCCAGCAGTAGACAGGGGGACAATGAGCAGTTCTTC.

The chain joins TRBV29-1 to TRBJ2-1; possibly TRBD2 for D (5 bases). Germline V lookup: CDR1 SQVTM, CDR2 ANQGSEA. V dropped 5 bases and J dropped 0 bases, with 11 bases sitting between them. This CDR3 has 14 amino acids. CDR3 DNA sequence: TGCAGCGTTTCTCAGCGGAGCTCCTACAATGAGCAGTTCTTC. Translation gives CSVSQRSSYNEQFF.